The 27 T cell receptor beta chains below were found in one sample sequenced in a study of beta chain features in type 1 diabetes. Study-wide points: Among all four CD4+ subsets, Type 1 diabetes patients had TCRB CDR3s that were moderately but significantly shorter.

No antigen has been assigned to these receptors. The investigators reverse transcribed all of the isolated RNA, so they sequenced expressed TCRB transcripts. Here immunoSEQ multiplex PCR was the method, and the copy in TCRdb shows in-frame clones only, minus some. This table holds approximately 360,000 clones, around 12% found once. The sample comprised naive CD4+ T cells from blood. The source is a woman aged 18-29 years with type 1 diabetes.

In regard to this clone: Germline is not matched at one junction end, which may reflect a read error. The chain combines TRBV5-4 with TRBJ1-5; no firm D call. The CDR3 consists of 17 residues. Germline CDR1 SGHNT, CDR2 YYREEE (reference sequence). Here the CDR3 reads CASSQDRAGNSNQPQHF. The CDR3 DNA is TGCGCCAGCAGCCAAGATAGGGCCGGGAATAGCAATCAGCCCCAGCATTTT.

This clone was seen only a few times. This rearrangement joins TRBV6-6 to TRBJ2-5, with a weak D call TRBD2 (5 bases). The CDR3 has 14 amino acids. The germline CDR1 and CDR2 sequences are MNHNY and SVGAGI (reference sequence). V lost 6 bases and J lost 2, with 13 bases in between. The CDR3, as DNA: TGTGCCAGCAGACGAGACGGCGGGCAAGAGACCCAGTACTTC. It translates to CASRRDGGQETQYF.

This clone was seen more than once but under ten times. The chain carries TRBV19 and TRBJ2-5; D perhaps matches TRBD2 (5 bases). The CDR3 consists of 13 residues. Germline CDR1 reads LNHDA; CDR2 reads SQIVND (reference sequence). Trimming cost V 3 bases and J 5 bases, with 10 bases left between them. The CDR3 bases are TGTGCCAGTAGTATTTCCGGGGTTGAGACCCAGTACTTC. Translated: CASSISGVETQYF.

The chain couples TRBV18 to TRBJ2-1; 9 bases fit TRBD1. The CDR3 runs 13 residues. Germline V gene lookup returns CDR1 KGHSH and CDR2 LQKENI. The V and J ends lost 6 bases and 7 bases, in that order; junction bases with no gene match: 4. The CDR3 sequence is CASSRTGDNEQFF. In DNA, the CDR3 is TGTGCCAGCTCGCGGACAGGGGATAATGAGCAGTTCTTC.

This chain links TRBV4-2 with TRBJ2-1, with 14 bases fitting TRBD2. CDR1 is LGHNA and CDR2 is YNFKEQ in the germline V gene. CDR3 length equals 15 residues. Germline trimming cut 2 bases from V and 11 bases from J; bases unmatched to any gene: 5. The CDR3 sequence: CASSQRLAGGPKQFF. The CDR3 region has the DNA TGTGCCAGCAGCCAAAGACTAGCGGGAGGGCCTAAGCAGTTCTTC.

This clone was counted only a few times. The gene calls are TRBV5-1 and TRBJ2-5; a possible D gene is TRBD1 (7 bases). With 4 bases removed from V and 1 base from J, the gap between germline ends came to 11 bases. Germline lookup yields CDR1 SGHRS and CDR2 YFSETQ. The CDR3 loop spans 14 amino acids. The CDR3 bases are TGCGCCAGCAGCCTGCGGGACAGCCAAGAGACCCAGTACTTC. As protein: CASSLRDSQETQYF.

This clone was counted a few times. The V call is TRBV7-9, the J call TRBJ1-2; 9 nucleotides line up with TRBD1. The CDR3 sequence is 15 residues long. After removal of 4 bases from V and 7 bases from J, the junction contained 10 bases not matched to a gene. CDR1 and CDR2 (germline): SEHNR, FQNEAQ (reference sequence). The CDR3 DNA reads as TGTGCCAGCAGCTCCAGCGGACAGGGGAACGGTGGCTACACCTTC. Residues: CASSSSGQGNGGYTF.

V and J are TRBV7-2 and TRBJ2-3; 9 nucleotides match TRBD2. V gave up 7 bases and J gave up 5 bases; unmatched junction bases: 4. The CDR3 length is 13 residues. Germline lookup yields CDR1 SGHTA and CDR2 FQGNSA. The CDR3 sequence is CASNQRGEDTQYF. The CDR3, as DNA: TGTGCCAGCAACCAGCGGGGGGAAGATACGCAGTATTTT.

CDR3 DNA: TGTGCCAGCAGCTTAGTTGGAGGGAACACAGATACGCAGTATTTT. Amino acid sequence: CASSLVGGNTDTQYF. This chain links TRBV7-9 with TRBJ2-3; D is possibly TRBD2 (6 bases). The germline V and J ends were trimmed by 1 base and 2 bases, with 10 bases remaining between them. The germline CDR1 and CDR2 sequences are SEHNR and FQNEAQ (reference sequence). The CDR3 consists of 15 residues.

V and J are TRBV9 and TRBJ1-2; 7 bases fit TRBD1. The CDR3 sequence is 14 residues long. J was trimmed by 0 bases and V by 7 bases; bases with no gene match: 6. Per germline, CDR1 SGDLS and CDR2 YYNGEE. The CDR3, as DNA: TGTGCCAGCGCCCCACAGGGGACTAACTATGGCTACACCTTC. Its translation is CASAPQGTNYGYTF.

The V gene is TRBV6-5, the J gene TRBJ1-1, with a weak D call TRBD1 (5 bases). CDR3 length: 12 residues. The V end was cut by 0 bases, the J end by 9 bases, with 8 bases between. Germline CDR1 and CDR2: MNHEY and SVGAGI. CDR3 DNA sequence: TGTGCCAGCAGTTACTCGAAGGGGCAAGCTTTCTTT. Translation: CASSYSKGQAFF.

The chain couples TRBV19 to TRBJ1-1, with 8 bases lining up with TRBD1. Trimming at V came to 3 bases and at J to 4 bases, leaving 10 bases not matched to a gene. Germline values: CDR1 LNHDA, CDR2 SQIVND (reference sequence). The CDR3 runs to 16 residues. CDR3 protein: CASSMRTGQSTTEAFF. The CDR3, as DNA: TGTGCCAGTAGTATGCGGACAGGGCAAAGCACCACTGAAGCTTTCTTT.

The chain joins TRBV28 to TRBJ2-7, with TRBD2 identical over 8 bases. V was pared by 4 bases and J by 3 bases, with 14 bases of the junction left unmatched. Germline V lookup: CDR1 MDHEN, CDR2 SYDVKM. This CDR3 has 17 amino acids. CDR3 sequence reads: CASSSSLGRGVGYEQYF. Written as DNA, the CDR3 is TGTGCCAGCAGTTCCTCCCTTGGGCGGGGGGTTGGCTACGAGCAGTACTTC.

The table lists this clone with a few counts. The chain joins TRBV4-1 to TRBJ2-3, with 11 bases aligning to TRBD2. The V and J ends lost 1 base and 2 bases, in that order; junction bases with no gene match: 5. Germline-derived CDR1 and CDR2 are MGHRA and YSYEKL. The CDR3 contains 17 residues. The CDR3 DNA reads as TGCGCCAGCAGCCAAGCTAGCGGGGGGACTAACACAGATACGCAGTATTTT. Protein product: CASSQASGGTNTDTQYF.

This chain links TRBV7-2 with TRBJ2-1, with D tentatively TRBD2 (6 bases). CDR3 length: 16 residues. Germline V gene sequence: CDR1 SGHTA, CDR2 FQGNSA. The germline V and J ends were trimmed by 4 bases and 4 bases, with 17 bases remaining between them. CDR3 bases: TGTGCCAGCAGCTCGTCGGGACTCCGACTATACAATGAGCAGTTCTTC. Translated: CASSSSGLRLYNEQFF. The full variable domain, in which reference TRBV7-2 and TRBJ2-1 provide the parts outside the CDR3, is GAGVSQSPSNKVTEKGKDVELRCDPISGHTALYWYRQSLGQGLEFLIYFQGNSAPDKSGLPSDRFSAERTGGSVSTLTIQRTQQEDSAVYLCASSSSGLRLYNEQFFGPGTRLTVL.

This clone was picked up a small number of times. This sequence joins TRBV10-3 and TRBJ1-5; 8 bases align to TRBD1. V was pared by 0 bases and J by 2 bases, with 0 bases of the junction left unmatched. This CDR3 has 15 amino acids. Looked up from germline, CDR1 is ENHRY and CDR2 is SYGVKD. The CDR3 bases are TGTGCCATCAGTGAGTCGGACAGGGGCAATCAGCCCCAGCATTTT. Translating it yields CAISESDRGNQPQHF.

The chain combines TRBV5-1 with TRBJ2-2; D gene ambiguous. V was shortened by 3 bases and J by 2 bases, with 8 bases between the two germline ends. The CDR3 loop spans 14 amino acids. Per the germline V gene, CDR1 is SGHRS and CDR2 is YFSETQ. CDR3 sequence: CASSSGHNTGELFF. DNA of the CDR3: TGCGCCAGCAGCTCAGGTCACAACACCGGGGAGCTGTTTTTT.

This clone has a handful of counts. The chain carries TRBV19 and TRBJ2-3, with 9 bases that match TRBD2. CDR3 length: 17 amino acids. Trimming cost V 3 bases and J 5 bases; bases outside gene matches: 12. Germline V CDR1 and CDR2: LNHDA, SQIVND (reference sequence). The CDR3 DNA is TGTGCCAGTAGTATCCTCCAAGCGGGGGGCGAAGGAGATACGCAGTATTTT. Amino acid sequence: CASSILQAGGEGDTQYF. The variable domain in full, with the rest retrieved from reference TRBV19 and TRBJ2-3, is DGGITQSPKYLFRKEGQNVTLSCEQNLNHDAMYWYRQDPGQGLRLIYYSQIVNDFQKGDIAEGYSVSREKKESFPLTVTSAQKNPTAFYLCASSILQAGGEGDTQYFGPGTRLTVL.

This clone was observed a few times. This chain joins TRBV4-1 and TRBJ2-1; 12 bases are shared with TRBD2. This CDR3 has 20 amino acids. The J segment lost 6 bases and the V segment lost 2 bases, leaving 17 bases of the junction unmatched. CDR1 and CDR2 from the germline V gene are MGHRA and YSYEKL. The DNA of the CDR3 is TGCGCCAGCAGCCAACCCCCCCGACTAGCGGGAGTCTTACCGGTCAATGAGCAGTTCTTC. Amino acid sequence: CASSQPPRLAGVLPVNEQFF.

A word on this clone: Other DNA sequences in the sample encode the same CDR3. The rearrangement joins TRBV30 to TRBJ2-7; TRBD1 might be the D (5 bases). V was shortened by 5 bases and J by 4 bases, with 9 bases between the two germline ends. This CDR3 region has 11 residues. Germline lookup yields CDR1 GTSNPN and CDR2 SVGIG (reference sequence). DNA for the CDR3: TGTGCCTGGGGACACAATTACGAGCAGTACTTC. This encodes CAWGHNYEQYF. Variable domain in full (rest from reference TRBV30 and TRBJ2-7): SQTIHQWPATLVQPVGSPLSLECTVEGTSNPNLYWYRQAAGRGLQLLFYSVGIGQISSEVPQNLSASRPQDRQFILSSKKLLLSDSGFYLCAWGHNYEQYFGPGTRLTVT.

About this clone: This specimen includes other DNA sequences encoding the same CDR3. The V call is TRBV29-1, the J call TRBJ1-1; D perhaps matches TRBD1 (5 bases). This CDR3 comprises 12 residues. With 3 bases removed from V and 1 base from J, the gap between germline ends came to 6 bases. Germline CDR1 and CDR2: SQVTM and ANQGSEA. The CDR3: CSVEGRNTEAFF. The DNA for the CDR3 is TGCAGCGTTGAGGGGCGGAACACTGAAGCTTTCTTT.

V and J are TRBV7-2 and TRBJ1-2; D is undetermined. CDR1 and CDR2 (germline): SGHTA, FQGNSA. The CDR3 covers 13 residues. V was pared by 1 base and J by 8 bases, with 11 bases between. Here the CDR3 DNA reads TGTGCCAGCAGCTTAGGAATTGGGAGAGGCTACACCTTC. Translation gives CASSLGIGRGYTF.

This clone was seen only a few times. V usage is TRBV29-1 and J usage is TRBJ2-5, with D unresolved. The CDR3 loop spans 11 amino acids. In germline, CDR1 is SQVTM, CDR2 ANQGSEA. Trimming pared 1 base from V and 5 bases from J, leaving 5 bases between. The CDR3 sequence: CSVEVGETQYF. DNA for the CDR3: TGCAGCGTTGAAGTCGGTGAGACCCAGTACTTC. Complete variable domain (other parts from reference TRBV29-1 and TRBJ2-5): SAVISQKPSRDICQRGTSLTIQCQVDSQVTMMFWYRQQPGQSLTLIATANQGSEATYESGFVIDKFPISRPNLTFSTLTVSNMSPEDSSIYLCSVEVGETQYFGPGTRLLVL.

The chain joins TRBV28 to TRBJ1-1; D might be TRBD1 (5 bases). V lost 4 bases and J lost 11, with 14 bases in between. Looked up from germline, CDR1 is MDHEN and CDR2 is SYDVKM. This CDR3 has 12 residues. The CDR3: CASSSIRVAAFF. The CDR3 region has the DNA TGTGCCAGCAGTTCAATCAGGGTCGCGGCTTTCTTT.

This clone was counted between two and nine times. V gene TRBV29-1 combines with J gene TRBJ1-1, with 7 bases fitting TRBD1. This CDR3 comprises 15 residues. CDR1 SQVTM and CDR2 ANQGSEA come from the germline V gene. J lost 3 bases, V lost 6 bases, and 13 bases had no gene match. DNA of the CDR3: TGCAGCGTCTCACCCCGACAGGGAACGTACACTGAAGCTTTCTTT. This encodes CSVSPRQGTYTEAFF.

The chain uses TRBV27 and TRBJ2-3, with 9 bases matching TRBD1. The CDR3 has 15 residues. Trimming at V came to 6 bases and at J to 2 bases, leaving 6 bases not matched to a gene. CDR1 is MNHEY, CDR2 SMNVEV, per germline (reference sequence). CDR3 coding DNA: TGTGCCAGCAGGACAGGGGGTGGTCCCACAGATACGCAGTATTTT. This encodes CASRTGGGPTDTQYF.

This clone was seen only a few times. J is TRBJ1-1 and V is TRBV7-2; TRBD1 matches at 7 bases. V lost 1 base to trimming and J lost 9 bases; unmatched junction nucleotides: 5. CDR1 SGHTA and CDR2 FQGNSA come from the germline V gene. CDR3 length equals 13 residues. CDR3 sequence reads: CASSLERGRQAFF. The CDR3 region has the DNA TGTGCCAGCAGCTTAGAAAGGGGGCGGCAAGCTTTCTTT.